The 5 T cell receptor beta chains given below trace back to one sample, sequenced in a study of T cells in Graves' hyperthyroidism and ophthalmopathy. The investigators amplified TCR beta CDR3 regions from RNA transcripts. A set of HTBI primers served as the primers for a first-round RT-PCR of the TCR CDR3. TCRdb fed the multiplex PCR reads into MiXCR, producing one record per CDR3 protein. The sample has under 300,000 distinct CDR3 sequences, about 14% seen once. Material: blood. The receptors were gathered from a woman under 40 with Graves' hyperthyroidism that later progressed to Graves' ophthalmopathy.

This clonotype was observed at least ten times. The CDR3: CASSQDGRGTDTQYF. DNA of the CDR3: TGCGCCAGCAGCCAAGATGGGCGGGGCACAGATACGCAGTATTTT. The rearrangement links TRBV4-1 to TRBJ2-3; D perhaps matches TRBD2 (5 bases). The ends were cut back, 0 bases at V and 1 base at J, with 8 bases in the middle. The CDR3 runs to 15 residues. Germline-derived CDR1 and CDR2 are MGHRA and YSYEKL.

The gene calls are TRBV27 and TRBJ2-1, with 7 bases matching TRBD2. This CDR3 is 14 amino acids long. Germline-derived CDR1 and CDR2 are MNHEY and SMNVEV (reference sequence). V lost 2 bases and J lost 10; bases outside the gene matches: 8. The DNA of the CDR3 is TGTGCCAGCAGTTTAAGAGGAGCGGGAAGGGAGCAGTTCTTC. It specifies CASSLRGAGREQFF.

J is TRBJ2-5 and V is TRBV20-1, with 7 bases aligning to TRBD2. Per germline, CDR1 DFQATT and CDR2 SNEGSKA (reference sequence). J lost 1 base, V lost 0 bases, and 11 bases had no gene match. The CDR3 consists of 17 residues. CDR3 region: CSARDVLADPLQETQYF. The CDR3 nucleotides are TGCAGTGCTAGAGACGTCCTAGCGGACCCTCTCCAAGAGACCCAGTACTTC.

This clonotype was counted a few times. The rearrangement uses TRBV6-1 and TRBJ2-3; 7 positions agree with TRBD2. The V and J ends lost 1 base and 2 bases, in that order; junction bases with no gene match: 6. This CDR3 is 16 amino acids long. The germline V gene encodes CDR1 MNHNS and CDR2 SASEGT. In DNA form, the CDR3 reads TGTGCCAGCAGTGAAGGGGCTAGCGGACCCACAGATACGCAGTATTTT. It yields the protein CASSEGASGPTDTQYF.

In this sample, this clonotype turned up many times. The chain is built from TRBV11-2 and TRBJ2-1, with D perhaps matching TRBD2 (6 bases). The V and J ends lost 3 bases and 5 bases respectively, with 11 bases between them. The CDR3 has 14 residues. CDR1 SGHAT and CDR2 FQNNGV come from the germline V gene. CDR3 loop: CASSLEGEDNEQFF. The CDR3 nucleotides are TGTGCCAGCAGCTTGGAGGGAGAGGACAATGAGCAGTTCTTC.